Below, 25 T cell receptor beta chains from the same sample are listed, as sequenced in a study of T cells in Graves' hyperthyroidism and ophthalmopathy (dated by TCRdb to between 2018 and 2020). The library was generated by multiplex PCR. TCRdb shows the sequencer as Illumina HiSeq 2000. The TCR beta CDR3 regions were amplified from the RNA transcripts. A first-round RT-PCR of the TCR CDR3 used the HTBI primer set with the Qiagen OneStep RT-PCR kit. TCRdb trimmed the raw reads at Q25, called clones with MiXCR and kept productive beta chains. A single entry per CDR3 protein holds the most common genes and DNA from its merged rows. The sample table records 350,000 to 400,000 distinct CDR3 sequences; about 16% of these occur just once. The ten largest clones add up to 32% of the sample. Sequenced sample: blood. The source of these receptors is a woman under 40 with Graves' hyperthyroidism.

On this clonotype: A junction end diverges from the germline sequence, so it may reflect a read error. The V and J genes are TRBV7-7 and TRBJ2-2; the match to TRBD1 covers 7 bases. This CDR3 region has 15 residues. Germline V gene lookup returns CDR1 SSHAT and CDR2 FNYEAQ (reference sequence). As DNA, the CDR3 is TGTGCTAGCAGTTTTTCCGGGACAGAAACCGGGGAGCTGTTTTTT. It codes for CASSFSGTETGELFF. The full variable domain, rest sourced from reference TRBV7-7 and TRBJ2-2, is GAGVSQSPRYKVTKRGQDVTLRCDPISSHATLYWYQQALGQGPEFLTYFNYEAQPDKSGLPSDRFSAERPEGSISTLTIQRTEQRDSAMYRCASSFSGTETGELFFGEGSRLTVL.

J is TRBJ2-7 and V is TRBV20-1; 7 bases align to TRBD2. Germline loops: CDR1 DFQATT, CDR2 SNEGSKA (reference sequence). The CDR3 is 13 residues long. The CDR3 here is CPRIPGGVYEQYF. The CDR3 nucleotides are TGCCCGAGAATCCCGGGAGGCGTCTACGAGCAGTACTTC.

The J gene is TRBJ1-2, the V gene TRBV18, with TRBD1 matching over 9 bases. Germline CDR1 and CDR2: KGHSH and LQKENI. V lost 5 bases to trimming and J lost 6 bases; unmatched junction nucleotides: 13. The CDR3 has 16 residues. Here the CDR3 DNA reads TGTGCCAGCTCATCTTATACCGGGACAGGGACTGATGGCTACACCTTC. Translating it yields CASSSYTGTGTDGYTF.

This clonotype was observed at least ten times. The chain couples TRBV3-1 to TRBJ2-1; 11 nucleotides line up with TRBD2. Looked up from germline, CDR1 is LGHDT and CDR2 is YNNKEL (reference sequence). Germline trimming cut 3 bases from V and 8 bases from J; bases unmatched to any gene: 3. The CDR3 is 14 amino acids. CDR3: CASSHSGRGDEQFF. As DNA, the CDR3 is TGTGCCAGCAGCCATAGCGGGAGGGGCGATGAGCAGTTCTTC.

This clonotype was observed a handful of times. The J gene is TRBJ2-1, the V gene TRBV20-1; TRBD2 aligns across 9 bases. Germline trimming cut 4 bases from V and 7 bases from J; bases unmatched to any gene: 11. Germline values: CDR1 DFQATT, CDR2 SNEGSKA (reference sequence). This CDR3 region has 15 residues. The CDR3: CSAIRREGRGNEQFF. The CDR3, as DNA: TGCAGTGCTATCCGGCGGGAGGGCCGGGGGAATGAGCAGTTCTTC.

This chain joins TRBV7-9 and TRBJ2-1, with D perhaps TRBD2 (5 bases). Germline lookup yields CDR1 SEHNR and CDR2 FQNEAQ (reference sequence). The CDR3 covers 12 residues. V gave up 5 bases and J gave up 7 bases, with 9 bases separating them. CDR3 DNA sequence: TGTGCCAGCAGCATCTCGGGGAATGAGCAGTTCTTC. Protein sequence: CASSISGNEQFF. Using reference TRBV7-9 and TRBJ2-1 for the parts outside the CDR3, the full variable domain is DTGVSQNPRHKITKRGQNVTFRCDPISEHNRLYWYRQTLGQGPEFLTYFQNEAQLEKSRLLSDRFSAERPKGSFSTLEIQRTEQGDSAMYLCASSISGNEQFFGPGTRLTVL.

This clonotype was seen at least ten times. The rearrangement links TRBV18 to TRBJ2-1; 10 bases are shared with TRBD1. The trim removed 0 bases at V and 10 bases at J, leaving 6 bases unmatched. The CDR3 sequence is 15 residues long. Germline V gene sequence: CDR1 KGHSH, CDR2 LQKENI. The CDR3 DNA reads TGTGCCAGCTCACCACCCCGGGACAGGGGCGGGGAGCAGTTCTTC. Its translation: CASSPPRDRGGEQFF.

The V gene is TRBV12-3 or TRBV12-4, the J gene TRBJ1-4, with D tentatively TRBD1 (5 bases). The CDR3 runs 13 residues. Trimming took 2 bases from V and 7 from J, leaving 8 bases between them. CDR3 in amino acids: CASSLLQGEKLFF. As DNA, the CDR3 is TGTGCCAGCAGTTTACTTCAGGGTGAAAAACTGTTTTTT.

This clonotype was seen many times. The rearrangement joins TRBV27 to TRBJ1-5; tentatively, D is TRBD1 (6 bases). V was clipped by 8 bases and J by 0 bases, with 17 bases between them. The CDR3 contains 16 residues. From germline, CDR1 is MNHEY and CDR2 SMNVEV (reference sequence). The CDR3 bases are TGTGCCAGCCGCCCGGACAGCAGATATAGCAATCAGCCCCAGCATTTT. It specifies CASRPDSRYSNQPQHF.

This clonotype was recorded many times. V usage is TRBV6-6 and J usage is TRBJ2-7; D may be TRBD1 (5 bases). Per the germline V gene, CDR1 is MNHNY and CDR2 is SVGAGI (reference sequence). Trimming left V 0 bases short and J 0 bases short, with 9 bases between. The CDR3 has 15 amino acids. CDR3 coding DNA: TGTGCCAGCAGTTACTCAGGCAGGGTCTCCTACGAGCAGTACTTC. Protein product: CASSYSGRVSYEQYF.

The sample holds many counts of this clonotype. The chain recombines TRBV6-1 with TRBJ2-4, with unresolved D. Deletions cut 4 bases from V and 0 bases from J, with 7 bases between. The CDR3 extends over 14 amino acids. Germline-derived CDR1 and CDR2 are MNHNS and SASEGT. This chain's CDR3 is CASSGPGAKNIQYF. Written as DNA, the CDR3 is TGTGCCAGCAGTGGTCCGGGAGCCAAAAACATTCAGTACTTC.

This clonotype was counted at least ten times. The CDR3 loop is CASSFLPGQRYQETQYF. The CDR3 region has the DNA TGTGCCAGCAGTTTCCTCCCGGGACAGAGGTACCAAGAGACCCAGTACTTC. The gene calls are TRBV27 and TRBJ2-5; the match to TRBD1 covers 7 bases. The germline V gene encodes CDR1 MNHEY and CDR2 SMNVEV (reference sequence). This CDR3 has 17 residues. Trimming removed 3 bases from V and 0 bases from J; junction bases left unmatched: 10.

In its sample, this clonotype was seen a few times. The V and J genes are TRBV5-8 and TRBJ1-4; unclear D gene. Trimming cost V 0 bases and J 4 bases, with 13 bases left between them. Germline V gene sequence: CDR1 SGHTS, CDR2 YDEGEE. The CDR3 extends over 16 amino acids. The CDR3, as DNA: TGTGCCAGCAGCTTGGGCAGCGGAGTCGGTAATGAAAAACTGTTTTTT. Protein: CASSLGSGVGNEKLFF.

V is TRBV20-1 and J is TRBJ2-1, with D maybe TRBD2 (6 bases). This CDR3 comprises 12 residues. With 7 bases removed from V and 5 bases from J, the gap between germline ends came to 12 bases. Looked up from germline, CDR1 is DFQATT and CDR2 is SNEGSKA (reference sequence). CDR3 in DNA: TGCAGTGAGCGGGCTGTACACAATGAGCAGTTCTTC. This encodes CSERAVHNEQFF.

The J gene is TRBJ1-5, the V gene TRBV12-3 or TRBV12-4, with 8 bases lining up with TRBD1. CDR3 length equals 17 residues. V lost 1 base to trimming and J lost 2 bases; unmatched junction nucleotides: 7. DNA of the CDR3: TGTGCCAGCAGTTTAGATGGGCAGGGGGCCGGCAATCAGCCCCAGCATTTT. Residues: CASSLDGQGAGNQPQHF.

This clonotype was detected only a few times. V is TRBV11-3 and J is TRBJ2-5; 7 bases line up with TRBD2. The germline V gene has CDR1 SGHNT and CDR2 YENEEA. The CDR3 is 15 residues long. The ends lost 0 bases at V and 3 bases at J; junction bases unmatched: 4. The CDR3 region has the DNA TGTGCCAGCAGCTTAGAGGGACTACCAGAAGAGACCCAGTACTTC. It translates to CASSLEGLPEETQYF.

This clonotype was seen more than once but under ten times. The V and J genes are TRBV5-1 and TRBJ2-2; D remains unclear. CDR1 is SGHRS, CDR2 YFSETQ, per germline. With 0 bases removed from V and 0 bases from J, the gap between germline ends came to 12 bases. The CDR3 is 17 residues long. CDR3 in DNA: TGCGCCAGCAGCTTGGGCCTAGGGTCCGCGAACACCGGGGAGCTGTTTTTT. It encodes CASSLGLGSANTGELFF.

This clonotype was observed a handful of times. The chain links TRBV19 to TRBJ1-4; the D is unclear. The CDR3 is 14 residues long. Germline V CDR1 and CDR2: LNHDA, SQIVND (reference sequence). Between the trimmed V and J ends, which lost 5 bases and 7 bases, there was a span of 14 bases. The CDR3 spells CASSAYSGGEKLFF. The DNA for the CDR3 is TGTGCCAGTAGTGCATACTCGGGAGGTGAAAAACTGTTTTTT.

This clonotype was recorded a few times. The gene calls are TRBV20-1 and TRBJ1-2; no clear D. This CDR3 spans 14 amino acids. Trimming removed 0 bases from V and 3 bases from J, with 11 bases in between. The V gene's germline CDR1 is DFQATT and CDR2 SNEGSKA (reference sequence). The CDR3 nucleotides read TGCAGTGCTAGAGATACCAGTTTCCACTATGGCTACACCTTC. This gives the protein CSARDTSFHYGYTF.

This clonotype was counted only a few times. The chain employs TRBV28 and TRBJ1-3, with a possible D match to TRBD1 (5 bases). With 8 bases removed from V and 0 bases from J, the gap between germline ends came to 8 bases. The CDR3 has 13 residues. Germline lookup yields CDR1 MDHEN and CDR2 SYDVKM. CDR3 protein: CASEDSSGNTIYF. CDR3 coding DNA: TGTGCCAGCGAAGACAGCTCTGGAAACACCATATATTTT.

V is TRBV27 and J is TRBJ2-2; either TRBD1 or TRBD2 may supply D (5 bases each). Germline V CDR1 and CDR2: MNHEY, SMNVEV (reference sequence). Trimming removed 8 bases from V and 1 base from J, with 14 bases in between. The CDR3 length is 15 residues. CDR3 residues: CASGRGRLNTGELFF. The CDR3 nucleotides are TGTGCCAGCGGAAGGGGACGGTTGAACACCGGGGAGCTGTTTTTT.

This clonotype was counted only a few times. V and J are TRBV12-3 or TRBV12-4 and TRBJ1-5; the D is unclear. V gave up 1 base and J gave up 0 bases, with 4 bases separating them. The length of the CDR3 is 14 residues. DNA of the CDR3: TGTGCCAGCAGTTTAGTTTATAGCAATCAGCCCCAGCATTTT. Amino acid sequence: CASSLVYSNQPQHF.

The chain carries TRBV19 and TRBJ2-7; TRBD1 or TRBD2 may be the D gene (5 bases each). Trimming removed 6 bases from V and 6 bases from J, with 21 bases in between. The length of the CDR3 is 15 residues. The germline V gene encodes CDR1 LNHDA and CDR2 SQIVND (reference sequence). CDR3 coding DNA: TGTGCCAGTAGCCAACTGCACCCGGGGCTCCCCGAGCAGTACTTC. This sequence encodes CASSQLHPGLPEQYF.

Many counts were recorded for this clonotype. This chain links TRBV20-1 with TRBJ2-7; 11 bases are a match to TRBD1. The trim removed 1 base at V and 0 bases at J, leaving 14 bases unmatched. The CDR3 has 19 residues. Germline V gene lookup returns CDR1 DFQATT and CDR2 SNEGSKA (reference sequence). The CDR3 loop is CSARGDPGQGEFFSYEQYF. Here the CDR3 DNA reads TGCAGTGCTAGAGGAGACCCGGGACAGGGGGAATTTTTCTCCTACGAGCAGTACTTC.

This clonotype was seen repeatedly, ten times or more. The CDR3 nucleotides read TGTGCCAGCAGCCAAGATCTTCTTTTAACATCGGAAGAGACCCAGTACTTC. Its protein is CASSQDLLLTSEETQYF. The V and J genes are TRBV3-1 and TRBJ2-5; D unresolved. Looked up from germline, CDR1 is LGHDT and CDR2 is YNNKEL (reference sequence). This CDR3 spans 17 amino acids. V lost 0 bases, J lost 3 bases, and 17 bases lay in between.